This TCR beta chain was sequenced during a study of shared clonotypes between healthy human individuals. Background on the study: Each donor's CD8 memory used one plate, CD8 naive two, each CD4 subset three.

Template for every sorted-subset replicate PCR totaled around 200 ng DNA, 25,000 to 35,000 T cell genomes. Some clones are missing from TCRdb's copy, which holds only in-frame ones; the method was immunoSEQ multiplex PCR. The table shows around 1.9 million clones, with 85% to 95% occurring only once. Trimming stripped 5 bases from V and 6 bases from J, with 23 bases between. This CDR3 contains 17 residues. Germline V CDR1 and CDR2: MDHEN, SYDVKM. Naive CD8 cells, CD45RO-negative and positively selected for CCR7, excluded terminally differentiated effector memory CD45RA+ cells. Donors comprised healthy HIV-negative adults lacking recent acute infections or vaccinations.

This TCR was sampled from a man younger than 35 in good health. Some clones in this sample may be carry-over from other donors' samples. This sequence joins TRBV28 and TRBJ2-1; D remains ambiguous. The source material was naive CD8+ T cells from PBMCs. CDR3 protein: CASSLKLSGPFGNEQFF. CDR3 DNA sequence: TGTGCCAGCAGTCTAAAACTATCCGGGCCCTTTGGCAATGAGCAGTTCTTC.